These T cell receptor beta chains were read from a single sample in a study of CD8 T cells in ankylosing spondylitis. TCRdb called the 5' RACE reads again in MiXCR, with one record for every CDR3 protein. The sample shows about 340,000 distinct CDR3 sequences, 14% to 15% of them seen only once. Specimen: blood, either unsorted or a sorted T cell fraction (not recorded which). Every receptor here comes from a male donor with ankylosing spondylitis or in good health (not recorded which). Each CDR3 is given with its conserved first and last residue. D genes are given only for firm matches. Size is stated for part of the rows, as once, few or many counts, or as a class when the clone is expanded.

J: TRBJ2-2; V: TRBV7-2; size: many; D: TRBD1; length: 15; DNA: TGTGCCAGCAGCTCGGGACAGGGGAACACCGGGGAGCTGTTTTTT; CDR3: CASSSGQGNTGELFF
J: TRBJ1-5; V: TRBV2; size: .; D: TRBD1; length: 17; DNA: TGTGCCAGCAGTGAACTGGAGGGGGCCTCTAGCAATCAGCCCCAGCATTTT; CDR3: CASSELEGASSNQPQHF
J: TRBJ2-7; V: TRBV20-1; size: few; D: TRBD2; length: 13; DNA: TGCAGTGCTAGTGGGGGACTAGACTACGAGCAGTACTTC; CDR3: CSASGGLDYEQYF
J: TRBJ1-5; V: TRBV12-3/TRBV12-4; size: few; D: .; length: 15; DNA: TGTGCCAGCAGTCGGGACGGGAAGAAGGGTCAGCCCCAGCATTTT; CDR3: CASSRDGKKGQPQHF
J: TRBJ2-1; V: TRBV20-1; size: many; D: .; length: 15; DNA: TGCAGTGCTAGAGTTCCCAACATGATCCGCAATGAGCAGTTCTTC; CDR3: CSARVPNMIRNEQFF
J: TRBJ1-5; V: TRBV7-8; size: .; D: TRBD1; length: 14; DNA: TGTGCCAGCAGCTTAGGACAGGGGTGGCAGCCCCAGCATTTT; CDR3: CASSLGQGWQPQHF
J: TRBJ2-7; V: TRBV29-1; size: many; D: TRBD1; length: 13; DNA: TGCAGCGTGGGGGACAGGGCGACCTACGAGCAGTACTTC; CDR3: CSVGDRATYEQYF
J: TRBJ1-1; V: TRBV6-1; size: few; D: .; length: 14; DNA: TGTGCCAGCAGTGAAGCCTGGGGTCGCACTGAAGCTTTCTTT; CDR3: CASSEAWGRTEAFF
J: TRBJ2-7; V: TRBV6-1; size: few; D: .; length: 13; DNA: TGTGCCACTGCGAGGGACCCAAGGCGCGAGCAGTACTTC; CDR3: CATARDPRREQYF
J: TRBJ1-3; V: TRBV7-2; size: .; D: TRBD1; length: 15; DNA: TGTGCCAGCAGCCATGGGACAGCCTCTGGAAACACCATATATTTT; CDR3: CASSHGTASGNTIYF
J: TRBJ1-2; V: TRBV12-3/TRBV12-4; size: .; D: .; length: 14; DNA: TGTGCCAGCAGTTTTGATCTGGCCCTGGGGGGCTACACCTTC; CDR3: CASSFDLALGGYTF
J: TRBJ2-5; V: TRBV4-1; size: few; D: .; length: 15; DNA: TGCGCCAGCAGCCAAGATCCCAGATTCGGAGAGACCCAGTACTTC; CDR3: CASSQDPRFGETQYF
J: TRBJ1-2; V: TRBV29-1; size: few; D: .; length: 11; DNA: TGCAGCGTTGAAATCGGCTATGGCTACACCTTC; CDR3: CSVEIGYGYTF
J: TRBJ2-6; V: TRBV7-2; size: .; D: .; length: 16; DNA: TGTGCCAGCAGCTTAGTAGCCCTCTCTGGGGCCAACGTCCTGACTTTC; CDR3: CASSLVALSGANVLTF
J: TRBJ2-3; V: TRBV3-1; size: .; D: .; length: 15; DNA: TGTGCCAGCAGCCACGTGCGGACCGCAGGAAATACGCAGTATTTT; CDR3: CASSHVRTAGNTQYF
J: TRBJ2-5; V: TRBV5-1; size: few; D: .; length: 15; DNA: TGCGCCAGCAGTCCTTGGATCAGTGGCCAAGAGACCCAGTACTTC; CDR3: CASSPWISGQETQYF
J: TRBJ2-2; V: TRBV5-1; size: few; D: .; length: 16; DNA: TGCGCCAGCAGCTCCCCTACTAATGGGTCTACCGGGGAGCTGTTTTTT; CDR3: CASSSPTNGSTGELFF
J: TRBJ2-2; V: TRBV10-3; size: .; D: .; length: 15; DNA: TGTGCCATCAGGGATCCAGGGCGCGGCACCGGGGAGCTGTTTTTT; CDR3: CAIRDPGRGTGELFF
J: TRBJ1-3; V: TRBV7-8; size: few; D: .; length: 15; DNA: TGTGCCAGCAGCTTAAGCCGTTCCTCTGGAAACACCATATATTTT; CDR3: CASSLSRSSGNTIYF
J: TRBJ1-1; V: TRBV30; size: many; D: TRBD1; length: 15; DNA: TGTGCCTGGGTCAGAATGGGACAGACAAACACTGAAGCTTTCTTT; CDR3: CAWVRMGQTNTEAFF
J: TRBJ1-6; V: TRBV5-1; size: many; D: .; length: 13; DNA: TGCGCCAGCAGCCCGGACGGGAATTCACCCCTCCACTTT; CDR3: CASSPDGNSPLHF
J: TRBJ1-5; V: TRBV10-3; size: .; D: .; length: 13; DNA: TGTGCCATCAGACAAAATTACAATCAGCCCCAGCATTTT; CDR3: CAIRQNYNQPQHF
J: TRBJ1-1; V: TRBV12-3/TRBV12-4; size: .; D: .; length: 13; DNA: TGTGCCAGCAGTGAGCTAATGAACACTGAAGCTTTCTTT; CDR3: CASSELMNTEAFF
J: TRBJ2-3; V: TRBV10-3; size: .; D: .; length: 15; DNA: TGTGCCATCAGCCCGACTCAGGCCGTCACAGATACGCAGTATTTT; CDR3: CAISPTQAVTDTQYF
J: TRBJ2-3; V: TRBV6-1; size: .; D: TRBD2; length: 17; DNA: TGTGCCAGCAGTGAAGCCATAGCGGGGGGGGGAGCAGATACGCAGTATTTT; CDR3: CASSEAIAGGGADTQYF
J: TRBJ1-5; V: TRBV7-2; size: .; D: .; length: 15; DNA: TGTGCCAGCAGCTTAGGAGGGAGGCGCAATCAGCCCCAGCATTTT; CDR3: CASSLGGRRNQPQHF
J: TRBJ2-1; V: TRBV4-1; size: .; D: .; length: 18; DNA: TGCGCCAGCAGCTCCCGGGTGGTGGGCCGGAGCTCCTACAATGAGCAGTTCTTC; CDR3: CASSSRVVGRSSYNEQFF
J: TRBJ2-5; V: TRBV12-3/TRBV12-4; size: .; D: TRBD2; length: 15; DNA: TGTGCCAGCAGTTTTTACAGCGGGAGAGCAGAGACCCAGTACTTC; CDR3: CASSFYSGRAETQYF
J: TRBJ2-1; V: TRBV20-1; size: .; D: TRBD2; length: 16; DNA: TGCTGTGCTAGAGGGAGCCGGGGACTAGCGAGCGGGGAGCAGTTCTTC; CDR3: CCARGSRGLASGEQFF